The rows below give T cell receptor beta chains drawn from one sample of a study of spatial heterogeneity in lung cancer. MiXCR, run by TCRdb on the 5' RACE reads, gives a single entry per CDR3 protein. The table records a few thousand distinct CDR3 sequences, roughly a tenth of them present only once. The sequenced sample was lung tumor tissue, obtained at surgery. These receptors all stem from a male donor with early-stage non-small cell lung cancer. CDR3s include the opening cysteine and the closing phenylalanine or tryptophan. Fields, in order: D gene, CDR3 length, V gene, J gene, clone size, CDR3 DNA, CDR3 protein. The D gene is left open where the match is weak. Not every row has a clone size; where given, it reads once, few, many or a size class.

.	14	TRBV11-1	TRBJ2-5	.	TGTGCCAGCAGCTTGAGGCAGTCCTATGAGACCCAGTACTTC	CASSLRQSYETQYF
.	16	TRBV18	TRBJ2-5	few	TGTGCCAGCTCACCAAACATTGCAGGGACGCAAGAGACCCAGTACTTC	CASSPNIAGTQETQYF
.	16	TRBV7-2	TRBJ1-5	medium-sized	TGTGCCAGCAGCTTCGCTACAGGTTTCAGCAATCAGCCCCAGCATTTT	CASSFATGFSNQPQHF
TRBD1	15	TRBV5-8	TRBJ1-3	.	TGTGCCAGCAGCATACCGGGACAGGGCATAGCCACCATATATTTT	CASSIPGQGIATIYF
TRBD2	15	TRBV5-1	TRBJ2-1	few	TGCGCCAGCAGCTTGGGGGGACTAGCCTACAATGAGCAGTTCTTC	CASSLGGLAYNEQFF
.	13	TRBV7-2	TRBJ2-5	few	TGTGCCAGCACCAGCCGGGATCAAGAGACCCAGTACTTC	CASTSRDQETQYF
.	13	TRBV6-1	TRBJ2-1	few	TGTGCCAGCAGCCCCGTAAACTACAATGAGCAGTTCTTC	CASSPVNYNEQFF
.	11	TRBV29-1	TRBJ2-2	.	TGCAGCGTTGAAATCCTGGGGGAGCTGTTTTTT	CSVEILGELFF
.	16	TRBV5-4	TRBJ2-2	few	TGTGCCAGCAGCCGGGGTAGTAGTTTCAACACCGGGGAGCTGTTTTTT	CASSRGSSFNTGELFF
TRBD1	16	TRBV6-6	TRBJ1-5	medium-sized	TGTGCCAGCAGTCAAAGGACAGGGGTTTTGGATCAGCCCCAGCATTTT	CASSQRTGVLDQPQHF
TRBD1	15	TRBV6-2/TRBV6-3	TRBJ1-5	medium-sized	TGTGCCAGCAGGCAGACAGGGGGCACCAATCAGCCCCAGCATTTT	CASRQTGGTNQPQHF
.	14	TRBV11-3	TRBJ2-5	.	TGTGCCAGCAGCTTAGGAGGGCGCGGGGAGACCCAGTACTTC	CASSLGGRGETQYF
TRBD1	13	TRBV29-1	TRBJ1-6	.	TGCAGCGTCGCGACAGGGGGTAGCTCACCCCTCCACTTT	CSVATGGSSPLHF
.	16	TRBV15	TRBJ2-1	.	TGTGCCACCAGCAGAGAAGGACTCTTAAAACGGAATGAGCAGTTCTTC	CATSREGLLKRNEQFF
TRBD1	15	TRBV6-5	TRBJ2-3	.	TGTGCCGTACACACCGGGACAGCTTTCACAGATACGCAGTATTTT	CAVHTGTAFTDTQYF
.	16	TRBV15	TRBJ1-5	few	TGTGCCACCAGCAGAGACTCTCCCAGGGAGATTCAGCCCCAGCATTTT	CATSRDSPREIQPQHF
TRBD1	13	TRBV6-1	TRBJ1-2	few	TGTGCCAGCAGCAGGGGGGGACTCTATGGCTACACCTTC	CASSRGGLYGYTF
.	10	TRBV29-1	TRBJ1-1	.	TGCAGCGCCCAGAACACTGAAGCTTTCTTT	CSAQNTEAFF
.	14	TRBV6-6	TRBJ1-5	.	TGTGCCACCACTTTTACAGGCGGGGGCCAGCCCCAGCATTTT	CATTFTGGGQPQHF
TRBD2	14	TRBV2	TRBJ2-2	few	TGTGCCAGCACGGCGGGGGTGAACACCGGGGAGCTGTTTTTT	CASTAGVNTGELFF
.	15	TRBV12-3/TRBV12-4	TRBJ2-1	few	TGTGCCAGCAGTACCGGACAGAGCTCCTACAATGAGCAGTTCTTC	CASSTGQSSYNEQFF
.	14	TRBV7-2	TRBJ2-5	.	TGTGCCAGCAGCTTTCCGAGACTCCAAGAGACCCAGTACTTC	CASSFPRLQETQYF
.	14	TRBV7-6	TRBJ2-3	.	TGTGCCAGCAGCTTAGCGGGGAAAACAGATACGCAGTATTTT	CASSLAGKTDTQYF
.	14	TRBV9	TRBJ1-1	.	TGTGCCAGCAGCGCCGGGGTTATGAACACTGAAGCTTTCTTT	CASSAGVMNTEAFF
.	14	TRBV7-8	TRBJ2-3	medium-sized	TGTGCCAGCAGCTTAGTGGTAAACAGCAATACGCAGTATTTT	CASSLVVNSNTQYF
TRBD1	13	TRBV29-1	TRBJ1-1	.	TGCAGCGTTCTCACAGGGGGCGCGACTGAAGCTTTCTTT	CSVLTGGATEAFF
.	15	TRBV6-6	TRBJ2-3	few	TGTGCCAGCAACCACCTGGGGCCAAGCACAGATACGCAGTATTTT	CASNHLGPSTDTQYF
.	13	TRBV19	TRBJ1-2	medium-sized	TGTGCCAGTAGCAAGGGCCTTGTCTATGGCTACACCTTC	CASSKGLVYGYTF
TRBD2	16	TRBV6-2/TRBV6-3	TRBJ2-1	.	TGTGCCAGCAGTTACTCTCCGGGACTAGCGGGGAATGAGCAGTTCTTC	CASSYSPGLAGNEQFF
.	14	TRBV7-6	TRBJ1-3	medium-sized	TGTGCCAGCAGCTTAGGTCACCCTGGAAACACCATATATTTT	CASSLGHPGNTIYF
.	15	TRBV19	TRBJ2-5	few	TGTGCCAGTAGCGGAATCTTAGCCAGCCAAGAGACCCAGTACTTC	CASSGILASQETQYF
.	13	TRBV29-1	TRBJ2-1	.	TGCAGCGTTGGGACAGCTACAAACAATGAGCAGTTCTTC	CSVGTATNNEQFF
.	14	TRBV20-1	TRBJ1-1	few	TGCAGTGCTAGCAAGGGACTCATGAACACTGAAGCTTTCTTT	CSASKGLMNTEAFF
.	12	TRBV20-1	TRBJ1-5	.	TGCAGTGCGTTAAGGGGAAATCAGCCCCAGCATTTT	CSALRGNQPQHF
.	14	TRBV21-1	TRBJ1-6	few	TGTGCCAGCAGCTCCAGGGGGAGAAATTCACCCCTCCACTTT	CASSSRGRNSPLHF
TRBD1	14	TRBV29-1	TRBJ2-2	medium-sized	TGCAGCGCCGAGACAGGGGAAGTGCGCAGGGAGCTGTTTTTT	CSAETGEVRRELFF
TRBD2	15	TRBV9	TRBJ2-5	.	TGTGCCAGCAGCGTAGCGGGGGGGCTAGAAGAGACCCAGTACTTC	CASSVAGGLEETQYF
.	16	TRBV6-2/TRBV6-3	TRBJ1-1	medium-sized	TGTGCCAGCAGTTATCGGGGGACTCGGGGAAACACTGAAGCTTTCTTT	CASSYRGTRGNTEAFF
.	15	TRBV7-9	TRBJ1-2	few	TGTGCCAGCAGCTTACCCGGGCAAATTTTCTATGGCTACACCTTC	CASSLPGQIFYGYTF
.	13	TRBV30	TRBJ1-5	.	TGTGCCTGGAGTACGCTGAGCAATCAGCCCCAGCATTTT	CAWSTLSNQPQHF
TRBD1	18	TRBV19	TRBJ2-3	.	TGTGCCAGTAACACACCGCAGCCAGGGGGCCAAAGCCCAGATACGCAGTATTTT	CASNTPQPGGQSPDTQYF
.	13	TRBV30	TRBJ2-2	.	TGTGCCTGGAGAAAGGGTTTTTCCGGGGAGCTGTTTTTT	CAWRKGFSGELFF
TRBD1	12	TRBV20-1	TRBJ2-7	many	TGCAGTGCTAGGGGGGACAGGGACGAGCAGTACTTC	CSARGDRDEQYF
.	13	TRBV6-1	TRBJ2-2	.	TGTGCCAGCAGCGGGGTCAGATTTGGGGAGCTGTTTTTT	CASSGVRFGELFF
.	17	TRBV5-1	TRBJ2-3	medium-sized	TGCGCCAGCAGCTTGGTAGGACACCAATCTAGCACAGATACGCAGTATTTT	CASSLVGHQSSTDTQYF
.	14	TRBV20-1	TRBJ1-1	few	TGCAGTGCTAGAGATCGGGTACTGAACACTGAAGCTTTCTTT	CSARDRVLNTEAFF